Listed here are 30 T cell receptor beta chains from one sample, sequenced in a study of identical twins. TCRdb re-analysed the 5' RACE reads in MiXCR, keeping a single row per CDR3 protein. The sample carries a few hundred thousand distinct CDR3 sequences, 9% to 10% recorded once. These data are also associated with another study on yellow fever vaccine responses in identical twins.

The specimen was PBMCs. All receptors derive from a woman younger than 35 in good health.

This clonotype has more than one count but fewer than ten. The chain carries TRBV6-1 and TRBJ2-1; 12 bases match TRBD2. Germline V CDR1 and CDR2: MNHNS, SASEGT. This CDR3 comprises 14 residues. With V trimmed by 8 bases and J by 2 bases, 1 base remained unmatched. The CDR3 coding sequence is TGTGCCAGCCGGACTAGCGGGACCTACAATGAGCAGTTCTTC. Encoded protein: CASRTSGTYNEQFF.

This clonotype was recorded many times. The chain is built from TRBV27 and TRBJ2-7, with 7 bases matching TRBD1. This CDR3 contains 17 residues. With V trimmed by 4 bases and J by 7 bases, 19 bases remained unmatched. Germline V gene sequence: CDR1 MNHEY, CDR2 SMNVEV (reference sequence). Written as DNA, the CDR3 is TGTGCCAGCAGTTCAGCATTTGGACAGGTCTTATCTCGTGAGCAGTACTTC. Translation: CASSSAFGQVLSREQYF.

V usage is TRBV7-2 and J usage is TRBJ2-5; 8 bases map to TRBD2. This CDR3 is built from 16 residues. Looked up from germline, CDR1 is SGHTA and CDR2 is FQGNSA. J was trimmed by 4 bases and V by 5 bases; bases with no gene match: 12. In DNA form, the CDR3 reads TGTGCCAGCAGCGGGTATCCGGGACTAGTGGGAGAGACCCAGTACTTC. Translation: CASSGYPGLVGETQYF.

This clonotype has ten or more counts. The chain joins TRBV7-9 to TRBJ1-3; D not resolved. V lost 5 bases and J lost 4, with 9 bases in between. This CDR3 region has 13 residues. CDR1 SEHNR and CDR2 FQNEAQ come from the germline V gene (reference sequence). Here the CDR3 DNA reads TGTGCCAGCAGCCAAATGAGCGGAAACACCATATATTTT. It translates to CASSQMSGNTIYF.

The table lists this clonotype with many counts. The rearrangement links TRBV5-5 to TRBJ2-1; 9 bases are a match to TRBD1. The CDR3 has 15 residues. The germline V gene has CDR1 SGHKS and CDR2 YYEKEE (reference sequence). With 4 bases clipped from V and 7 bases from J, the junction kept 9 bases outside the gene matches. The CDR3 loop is CASSPGQGWYNEQFF. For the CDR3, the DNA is TGTGCCAGCAGCCCGGGACAGGGTTGGTATAATGAGCAGTTCTTC.

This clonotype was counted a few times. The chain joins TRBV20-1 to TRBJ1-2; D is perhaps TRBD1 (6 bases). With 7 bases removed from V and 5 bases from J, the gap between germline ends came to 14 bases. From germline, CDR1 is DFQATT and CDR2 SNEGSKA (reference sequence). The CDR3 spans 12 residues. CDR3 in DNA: TGCAGTGGTCACGGGGGGCTTTATGGCTACACCTTC. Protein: CSGHGGLYGYTF.

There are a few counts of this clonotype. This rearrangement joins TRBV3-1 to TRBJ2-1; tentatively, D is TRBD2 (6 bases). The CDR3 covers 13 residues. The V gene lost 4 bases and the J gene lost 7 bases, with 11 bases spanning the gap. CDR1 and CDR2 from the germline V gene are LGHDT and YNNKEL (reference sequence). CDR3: CASSRVGGNEQFF. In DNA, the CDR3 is TGTGCCAGCAGCCGGGTGGGAGGAAATGAGCAGTTCTTC.

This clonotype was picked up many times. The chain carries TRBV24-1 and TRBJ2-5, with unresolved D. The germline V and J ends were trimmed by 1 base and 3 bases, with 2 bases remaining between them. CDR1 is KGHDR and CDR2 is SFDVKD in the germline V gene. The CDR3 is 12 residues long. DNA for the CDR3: TGTGCCACCAGTGATTTTAAAGAGACCCAGTACTTC. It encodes CATSDFKETQYF.

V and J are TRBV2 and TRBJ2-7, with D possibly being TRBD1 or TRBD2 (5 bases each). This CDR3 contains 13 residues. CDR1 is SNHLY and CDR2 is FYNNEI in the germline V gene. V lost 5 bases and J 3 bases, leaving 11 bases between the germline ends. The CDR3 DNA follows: TGTGCCAGCAGTAGTTGGGGGAACTACGAGCAGTACTTC. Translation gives CASSSWGNYEQYF.

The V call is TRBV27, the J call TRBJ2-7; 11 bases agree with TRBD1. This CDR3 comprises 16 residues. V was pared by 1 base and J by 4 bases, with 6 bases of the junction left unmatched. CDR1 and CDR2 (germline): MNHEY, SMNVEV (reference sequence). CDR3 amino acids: CASSLFGTGGGYEQYF. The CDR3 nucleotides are TGTGCCAGCAGTTTATTCGGGACAGGGGGTGGATACGAGCAGTACTTC.

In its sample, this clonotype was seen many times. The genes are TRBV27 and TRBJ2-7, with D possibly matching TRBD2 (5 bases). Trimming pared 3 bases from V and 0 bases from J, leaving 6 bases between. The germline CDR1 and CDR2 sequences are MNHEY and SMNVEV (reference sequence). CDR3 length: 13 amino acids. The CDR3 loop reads CASSLRASYEQYF. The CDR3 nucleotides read TGTGCCAGCAGTTTGCGGGCCTCCTACGAGCAGTACTTC.

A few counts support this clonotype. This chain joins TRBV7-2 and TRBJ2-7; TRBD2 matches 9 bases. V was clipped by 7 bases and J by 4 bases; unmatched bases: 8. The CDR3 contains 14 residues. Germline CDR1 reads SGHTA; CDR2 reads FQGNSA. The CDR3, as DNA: TGTGCCAGCACTCTGAGCGGGGGGAGGTACGAGCAGTACTTC. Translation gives CASTLSGGRYEQYF.

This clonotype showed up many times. The CDR3 DNA sequence: TGTGCCACCAGTCGCGGGAGCGGCTCCTACAATGAGCAGTTCTTC. It translates to CATSRGSGSYNEQFF. The chain has TRBV24-1 and TRBJ2-1; 7 bases line up with TRBD2. V lost 6 bases and J lost 0; bases outside the gene matches: 4. The CDR3 runs 15 residues. Germline V lookup: CDR1 KGHDR, CDR2 SFDVKD.

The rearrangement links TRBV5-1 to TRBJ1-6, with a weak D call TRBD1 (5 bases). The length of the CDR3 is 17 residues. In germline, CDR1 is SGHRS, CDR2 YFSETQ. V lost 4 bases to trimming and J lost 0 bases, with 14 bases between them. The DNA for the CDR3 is TGCGCCAGCAGCGGGGACGGTTCTAGCTCCTATAATTCACCCCTCCACTTT. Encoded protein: CASSGDGSSSYNSPLHF.

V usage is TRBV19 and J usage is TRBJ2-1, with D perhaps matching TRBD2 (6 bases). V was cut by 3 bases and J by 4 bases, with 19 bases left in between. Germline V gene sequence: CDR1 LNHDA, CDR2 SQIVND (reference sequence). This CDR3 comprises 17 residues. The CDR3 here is CASSMMGPGAKYNEQFF. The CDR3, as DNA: TGTGCCAGTAGTATGATGGGGCCGGGAGCGAAGTACAATGAGCAGTTCTTC. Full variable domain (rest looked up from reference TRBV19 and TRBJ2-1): DGGITQSPKYLFRKEGQNVTLSCEQNLNHDAMYWYRQDPGQGLRLIYYSQIVNDFQKGDIAEGYSVSREKKESFPLTVTSAQKNPTAFYLCASSMMGPGAKYNEQFFGPGTRLTVL.

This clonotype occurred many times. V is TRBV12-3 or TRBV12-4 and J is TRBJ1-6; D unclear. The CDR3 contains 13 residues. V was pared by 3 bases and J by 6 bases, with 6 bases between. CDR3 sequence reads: CASSLAVNSPLHF. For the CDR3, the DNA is TGTGCCAGCAGTTTGGCAGTTAATTCACCCCTCCACTTT.

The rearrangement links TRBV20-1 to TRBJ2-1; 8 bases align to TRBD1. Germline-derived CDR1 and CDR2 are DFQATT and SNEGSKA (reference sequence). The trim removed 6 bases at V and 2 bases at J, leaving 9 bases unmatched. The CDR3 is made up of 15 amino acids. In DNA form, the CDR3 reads TGCAGTGCGGAAAAACAGGGGGGTACCTACAATGAGCAGTTCTTC. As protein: CSAEKQGGTYNEQFF.

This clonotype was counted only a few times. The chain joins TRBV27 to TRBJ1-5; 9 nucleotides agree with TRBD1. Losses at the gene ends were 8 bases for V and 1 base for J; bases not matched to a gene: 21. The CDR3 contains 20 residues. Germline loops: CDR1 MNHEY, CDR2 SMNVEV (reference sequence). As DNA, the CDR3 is TGTGCCAGCGCTAGTCTAAACCGGGACAGGGACGGCTCAAGCAATCAGCCCCAGCATTTT. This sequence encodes CASASLNRDRDGSSNQPQHF.

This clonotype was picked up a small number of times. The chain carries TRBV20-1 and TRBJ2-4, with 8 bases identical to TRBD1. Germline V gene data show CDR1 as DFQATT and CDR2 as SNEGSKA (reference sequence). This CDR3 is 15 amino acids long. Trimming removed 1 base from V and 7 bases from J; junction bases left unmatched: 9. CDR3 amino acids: CSARGETGAGNIQYF. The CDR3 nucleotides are TGCAGTGCTAGAGGGGAGACAGGGGCGGGGAACATTCAGTACTTC.

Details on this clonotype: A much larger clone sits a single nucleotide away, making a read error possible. The CDR3 DNA is TGCGCCAGCAGGATCGGGGTCAATAATGAAAAACTGTTTTTT. Amino acid sequence: CASRIGVNNEKLFF. The chain links TRBV5-1 to TRBJ1-4, with unresolved D. Trimming took off 5 bases at V and 4 bases at J, with 12 bases between the two ends. CDR1 is SGHRS and CDR2 is YFSETQ in the germline V gene. This CDR3 is 14 amino acids long. The full variable domain, with the rest looked up from reference TRBV5-1 and TRBJ1-4, is KAGVTQTPRYLIKTRGQQVTLSCSPISGHRSVSWYQQTPGQGLQFLFEYFSETQRNKGNFPGRFSGRQFSNSRSEMNVSTLELGDSALYLCASRIGVNNEKLFFGSGTQLSVL.

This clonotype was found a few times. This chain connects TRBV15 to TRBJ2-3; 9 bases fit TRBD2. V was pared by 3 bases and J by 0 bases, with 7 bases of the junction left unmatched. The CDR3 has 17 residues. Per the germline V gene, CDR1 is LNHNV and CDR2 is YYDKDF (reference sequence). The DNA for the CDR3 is TGTGCCACCAGCAGTTCTAGACTAGCGGCTAGCACAGATACGCAGTATTTT. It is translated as CATSSSRLAASTDTQYF. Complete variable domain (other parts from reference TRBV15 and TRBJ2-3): DAMVIQNPRYQVTQFGKPVTLSCSQTLNHNVMYWYQQKSSQAPKLLFHYYDKDFNNEADTPDNFQSRRPNTSFCFLDIRSPGLGDTAMYLCATSSSRLAASTDTQYFGPGTRLTVL.

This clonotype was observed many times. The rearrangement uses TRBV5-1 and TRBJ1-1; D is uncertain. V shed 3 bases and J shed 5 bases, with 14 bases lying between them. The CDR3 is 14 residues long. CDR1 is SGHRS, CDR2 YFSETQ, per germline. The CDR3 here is CASSSEGFRTEAFF. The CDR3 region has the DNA TGCGCCAGCAGCTCTGAGGGATTTCGAACTGAAGCTTTCTTT.

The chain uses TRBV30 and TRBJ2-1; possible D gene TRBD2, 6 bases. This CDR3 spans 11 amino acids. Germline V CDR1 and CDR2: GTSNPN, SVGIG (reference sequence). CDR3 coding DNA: TGTGCTTCGGGAGAAGGCAATGAGCAGTTCTTC. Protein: CASGEGNEQFF.

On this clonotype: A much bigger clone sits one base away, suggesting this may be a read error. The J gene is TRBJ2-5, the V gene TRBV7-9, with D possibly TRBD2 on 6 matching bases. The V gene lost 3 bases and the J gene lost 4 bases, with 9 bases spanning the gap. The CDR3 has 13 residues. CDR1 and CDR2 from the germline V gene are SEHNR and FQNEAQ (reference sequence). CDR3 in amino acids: CASSLNSGETQYF. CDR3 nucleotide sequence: TGTGCCAGCAGCTTGAATAGCGGAGAGACCCAGTACTTC. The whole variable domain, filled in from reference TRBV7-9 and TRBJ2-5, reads DTGVSQNPRHKITKRGQNVTFRCDPISEHNRLYWYRQTLGQGPEFLTYFQNEAQLEKSRLLSDRFSAERPKGSFSTLEIQRTEQGDSAMYLCASSLNSGETQYFGPGTRLLVL.

CDR3 DNA: TGTGCCAGCAGCCAAGTCCGGGACAGGGAAACCAAAAACATTCAGTACTTC. Translation gives CASSQVRDRETKNIQYF. The chain joins TRBV14 to TRBJ2-4; 9 positions agree with TRBD1. Unmatched junction bases numbered 6, after V lost 1 base and J lost 2 bases. CDR3 size: 17 residues. From germline, CDR1 is SGHDN and CDR2 FVKESK.

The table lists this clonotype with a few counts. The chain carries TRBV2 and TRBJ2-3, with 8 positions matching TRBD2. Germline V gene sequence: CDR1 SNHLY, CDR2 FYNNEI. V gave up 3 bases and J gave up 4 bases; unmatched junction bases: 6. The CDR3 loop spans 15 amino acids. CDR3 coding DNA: TGTGCCAGCAGTGATCAGCGGGAGAGGGCAGATACGCAGTATTTT. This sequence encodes CASSDQRERADTQYF.

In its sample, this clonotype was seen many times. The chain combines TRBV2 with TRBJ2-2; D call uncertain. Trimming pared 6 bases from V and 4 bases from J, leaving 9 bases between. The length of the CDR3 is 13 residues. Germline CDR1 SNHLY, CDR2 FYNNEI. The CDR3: CASRVGGTGELFF. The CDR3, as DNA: TGTGCCAGCAGGGTCGGCGGCACCGGGGAGCTGTTTTTT.

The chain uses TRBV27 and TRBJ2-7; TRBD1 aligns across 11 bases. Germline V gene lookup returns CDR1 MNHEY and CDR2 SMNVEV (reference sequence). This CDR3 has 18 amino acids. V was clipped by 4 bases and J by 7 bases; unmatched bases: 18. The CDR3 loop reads CASSSLETGTGGWWEQYF. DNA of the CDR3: TGTGCCAGCAGTTCACTAGAAACCGGGACAGGGGGTTGGTGGGAGCAGTACTTC.

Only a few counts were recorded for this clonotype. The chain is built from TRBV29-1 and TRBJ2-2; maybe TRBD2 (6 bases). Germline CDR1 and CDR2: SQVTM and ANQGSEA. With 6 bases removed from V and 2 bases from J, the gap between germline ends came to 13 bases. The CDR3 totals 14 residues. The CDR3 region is CSVRRDGNTGELFF. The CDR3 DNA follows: TGCAGCGTGCGGAGGGACGGAAACACCGGGGAGCTGTTTTTT.

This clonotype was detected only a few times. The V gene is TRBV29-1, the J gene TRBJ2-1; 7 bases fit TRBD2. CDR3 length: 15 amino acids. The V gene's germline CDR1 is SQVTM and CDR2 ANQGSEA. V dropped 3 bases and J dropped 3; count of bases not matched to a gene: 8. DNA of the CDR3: TGCAGCGTTGAGGGGGGAGGGGCGGTCTACAATGAGCAGTTCTTC. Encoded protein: CSVEGGGAVYNEQFF.